These 3 T cell receptor beta chains were sequenced from one sample in a study of T-cell reconstitution after alpha-beta-depleted transplantation in children. Unique molecular identifiers were used in preparing the TCRbeta library. MiXCR was run by TCRdb on the PCR reads, yielding one entry per CDR3 protein. In the table there are roughly 280,000 distinct CDR3 sequences, roughly 12% of which are singletons. The sample consisted of peripheral blood, taken 180 days after TCRalphabeta/CD19-depleted stem cell transplant. The receptors stem from a male patient aged 2 to 9 who had a stem cell transplant for chronic granulomatous disease, so the T cells may come from the graft donor.

A word on this clonotype: A much larger clonotype is one base distant, so this may be a read error. This chain links TRBV12-3 or TRBV12-4 with TRBJ2-5, with D tentatively TRBD2 (7 bases). This CDR3 comprises 18 residues. For the CDR3, the DNA is TGTACCAGCACCCTCAGGGGACCCCTCGGACTAGTCCAAGAGACCCAGTACTTC. This gives the protein CTSTLRGPLGLVQETQYF.

The sample holds many counts of this clonotype. The V and J genes are TRBV20-1 and TRBJ2-7, with D tentatively TRBD1 or TRBD2 (5 bases each). Germline V gives CDR1 DFQATT, CDR2 SNEGSKA (reference sequence). Trimming removed 3 bases from V and 7 bases from J, with 13 bases in between. This CDR3 region has 12 residues. Here the CDR3 DNA reads TGCAGTGCTAGGGGGGACCTCCGGGAGCAGTACTTC. This encodes CSARGDLREQYF.

Many counts were recorded for this clonotype. The chain uses TRBV2 and TRBJ1-2, with D possibly matching TRBD1 (5 bases). Germline V CDR1 and CDR2: SNHLY, FYNNEI. Trimming removed 3 bases at V and 6 bases at J, with 5 bases between. This CDR3 region has 11 residues. The CDR3 coding sequence is TGTGCCAGCAGTGACAGGGATGGCTACACCTTC. Translated, it gives CASSDRDGYTF.